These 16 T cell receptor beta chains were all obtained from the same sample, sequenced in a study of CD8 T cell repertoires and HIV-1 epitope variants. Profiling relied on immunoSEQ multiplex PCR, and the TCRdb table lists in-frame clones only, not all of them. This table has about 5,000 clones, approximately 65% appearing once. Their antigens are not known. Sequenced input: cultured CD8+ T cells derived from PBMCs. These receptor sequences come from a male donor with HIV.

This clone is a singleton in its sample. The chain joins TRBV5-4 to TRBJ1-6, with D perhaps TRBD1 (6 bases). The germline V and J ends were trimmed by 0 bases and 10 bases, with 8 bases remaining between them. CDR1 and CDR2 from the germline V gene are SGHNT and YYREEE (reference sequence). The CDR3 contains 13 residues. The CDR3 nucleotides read TGTGCCAGCAGCTTGGACAGGGACTCACCCCTCCACTTT. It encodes CASSLDRDSPLHF.

CDR3 DNA sequence: TGTGCCAGCAGTTTAGGGACAGGGTACAATGAGCAGTTCTTC. Translation: CASSLGTGYNEQFF. V is TRBV27 and J is TRBJ2-1, with TRBD1 matching over 9 bases. V gave up 2 bases and J gave up 4 bases; unmatched junction bases: 0. The germline CDR1 and CDR2 sequences are MNHEY and SMNVEV (reference sequence). CDR3 length equals 14 residues.

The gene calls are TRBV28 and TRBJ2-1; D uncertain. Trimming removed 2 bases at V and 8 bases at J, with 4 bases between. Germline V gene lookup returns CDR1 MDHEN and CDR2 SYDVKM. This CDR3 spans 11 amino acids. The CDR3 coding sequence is TGTGCCAGCAGTTTAGGTGATGAGCAGTTCTTC. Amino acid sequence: CASSLGDEQFF.

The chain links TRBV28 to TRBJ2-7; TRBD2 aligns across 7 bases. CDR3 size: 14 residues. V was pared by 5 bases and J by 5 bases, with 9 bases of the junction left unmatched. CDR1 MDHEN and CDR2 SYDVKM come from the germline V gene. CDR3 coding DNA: TGTGCCAGCAGTGCGAGCGGGATCGGCAACGAGCAGTACTTC. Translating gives CASSASGIGNEQYF.

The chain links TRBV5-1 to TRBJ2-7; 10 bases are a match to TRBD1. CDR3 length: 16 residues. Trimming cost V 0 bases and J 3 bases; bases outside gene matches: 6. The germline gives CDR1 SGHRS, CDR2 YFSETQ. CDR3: CASSLGIGTGVYEQYF. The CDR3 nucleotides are TGCGCCAGCAGCTTGGGGATCGGGACAGGGGTCTACGAGCAGTACTTC.

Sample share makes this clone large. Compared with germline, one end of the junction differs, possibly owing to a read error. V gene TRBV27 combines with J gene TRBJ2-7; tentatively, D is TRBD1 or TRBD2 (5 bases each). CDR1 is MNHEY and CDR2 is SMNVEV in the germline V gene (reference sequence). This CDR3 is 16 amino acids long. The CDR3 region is CASSVSSGTVSYEQYF. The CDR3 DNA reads TGTGCCAGCAGTGTATCCTCCGGGACGGTGTCCTACGAGCAGTACTTC.

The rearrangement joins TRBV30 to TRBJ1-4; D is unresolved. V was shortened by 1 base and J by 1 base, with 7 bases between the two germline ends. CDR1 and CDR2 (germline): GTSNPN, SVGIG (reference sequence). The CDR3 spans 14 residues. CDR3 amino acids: CAWSGTGTNEKLFF. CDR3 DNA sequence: TGTGCCTGGAGTGGGACGGGAACTAATGAAAAACTGTTTTTT.

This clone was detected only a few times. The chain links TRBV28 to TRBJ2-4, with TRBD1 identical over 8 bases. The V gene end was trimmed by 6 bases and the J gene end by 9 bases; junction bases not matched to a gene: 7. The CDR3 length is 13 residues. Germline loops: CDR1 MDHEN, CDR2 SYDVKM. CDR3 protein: CASRTFDRGIQYF. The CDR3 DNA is TGTGCCAGCAGAACCTTCGACAGGGGCATTCAGTACTTC.

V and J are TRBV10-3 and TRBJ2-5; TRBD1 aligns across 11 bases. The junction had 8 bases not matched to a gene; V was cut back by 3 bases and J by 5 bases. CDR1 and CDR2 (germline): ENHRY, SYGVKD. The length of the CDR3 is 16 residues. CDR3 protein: CAISDPGQGAGETQYF. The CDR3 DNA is TGTGCCATCAGTGACCCCGGACAGGGGGCCGGGGAGACCCAGTACTTC.

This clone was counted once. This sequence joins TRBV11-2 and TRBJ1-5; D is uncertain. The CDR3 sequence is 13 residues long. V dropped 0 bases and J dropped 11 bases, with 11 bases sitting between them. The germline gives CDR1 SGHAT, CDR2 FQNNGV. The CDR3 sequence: CASSLDGPRAQHF. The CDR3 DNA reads TGTGCCAGCAGCTTAGATGGACCCCGGGCCCAGCATTTT.

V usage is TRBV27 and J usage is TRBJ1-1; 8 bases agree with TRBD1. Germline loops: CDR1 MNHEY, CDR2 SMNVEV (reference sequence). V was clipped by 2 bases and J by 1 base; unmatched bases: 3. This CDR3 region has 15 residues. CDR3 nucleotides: TGTGCCAGCAGTTTAGGAGGACAGGGGAACACTGAAGCTTTCTTT. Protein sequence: CASSLGGQGNTEAFF.

The CDR3 DNA reads TGTGCCAGCAGTCAACAGGACTCCTATAATTCACCCCTCCACTTT. Its translation is CASSQQDSYNSPLHF. J is TRBJ1-6 and V is TRBV27; a weak D match, TRBD1 (5 bases). The CDR3 sequence is 15 residues long. The V gene lost 5 bases and the J gene lost 0 bases, with 8 bases spanning the gap. Looked up from germline, CDR1 is MNHEY and CDR2 is SMNVEV (reference sequence).

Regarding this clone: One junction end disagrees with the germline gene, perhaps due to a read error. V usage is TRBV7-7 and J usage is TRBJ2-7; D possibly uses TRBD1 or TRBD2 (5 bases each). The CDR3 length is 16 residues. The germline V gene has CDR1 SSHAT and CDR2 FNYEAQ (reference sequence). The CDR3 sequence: CASSLGTGTLAHEQYF. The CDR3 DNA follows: TGTGCTAGCAGCTTAGGGACCGGGACCCTTGCACACGAGCAGTACTTC.

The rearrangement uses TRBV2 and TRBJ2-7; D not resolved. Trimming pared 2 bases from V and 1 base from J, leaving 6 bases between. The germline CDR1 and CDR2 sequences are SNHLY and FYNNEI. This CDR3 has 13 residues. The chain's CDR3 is CASSEQPSYEQYF. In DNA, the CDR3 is TGTGCCAGCAGTGAACAGCCTTCCTACGAGCAGTACTTC.

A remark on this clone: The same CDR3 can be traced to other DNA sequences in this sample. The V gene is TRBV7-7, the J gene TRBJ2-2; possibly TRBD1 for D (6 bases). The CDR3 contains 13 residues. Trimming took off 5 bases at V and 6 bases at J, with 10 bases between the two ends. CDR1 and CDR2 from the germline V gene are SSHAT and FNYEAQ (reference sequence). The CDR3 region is CASSPSGAGELFF. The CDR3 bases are TGTGCCAGCAGCCCATCAGGGGCCGGGGAGCTGTTTTTT.

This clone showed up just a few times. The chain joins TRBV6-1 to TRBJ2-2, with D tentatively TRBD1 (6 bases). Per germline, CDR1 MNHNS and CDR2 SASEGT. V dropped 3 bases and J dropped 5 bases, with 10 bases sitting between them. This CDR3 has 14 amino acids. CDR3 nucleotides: TGTGCCAGCAGTGACAAGGGGGAGACCGGGGAGCTGTTTTTT. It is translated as CASSDKGETGELFF.